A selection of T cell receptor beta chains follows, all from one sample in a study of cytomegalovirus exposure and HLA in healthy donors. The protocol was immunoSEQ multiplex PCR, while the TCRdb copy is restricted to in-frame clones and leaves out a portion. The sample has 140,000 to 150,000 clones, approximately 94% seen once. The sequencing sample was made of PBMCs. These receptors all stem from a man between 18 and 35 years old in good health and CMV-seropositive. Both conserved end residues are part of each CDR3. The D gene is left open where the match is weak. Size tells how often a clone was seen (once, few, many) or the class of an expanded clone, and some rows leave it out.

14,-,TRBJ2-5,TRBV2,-,CASSGQLGTETQYF,TGTGCCAGCAGTGGACAATTAGGAACGGAGACCCAGTACTTC
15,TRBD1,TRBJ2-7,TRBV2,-,CASSIIRDRGDEQYF,TGTGCCAGCAGTATTATCCGGGACAGGGGGGACGAGCAGTACTTC
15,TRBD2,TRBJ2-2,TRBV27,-,CASSLGGRWPGELFF,TGTGCCAGCAGTTTAGGCGGGAGGTGGCCCGGGGAGCTGTTTTTT
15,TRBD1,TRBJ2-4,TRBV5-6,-,CASSGLTGGRGIQYF,TGTGCCAGCAGCGGATTGACAGGGGGCAGGGGCATTCAGTACTTC
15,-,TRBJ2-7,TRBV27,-,CASSLLGGQSYEQYF,TGTGCCAGCAGTTTATTGGGGGGGCAGAGCTACGAGCAGTACTTC
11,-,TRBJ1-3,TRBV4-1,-,CASSQGATIYF,TGCGCCAGCAGCCAGGGGGCCACCATATATTTT
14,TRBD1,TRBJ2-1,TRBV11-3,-,CASSLGNTGVEQFF,TGTGCCAGCAGCTTAGGGAATACAGGGGTTGAGCAGTTCTTC
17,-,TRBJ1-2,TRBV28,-,CASSPRGDGSSNYGYTF,TGTGCCAGCAGCCCCCGGGGGGACGGATCATCTAACTATGGCTACACCTTC
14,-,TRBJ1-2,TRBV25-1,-,CASTPAGGDYGYTF,TGTGCCAGCACCCCCGCCGGCGGTGACTATGGCTACACCTTC
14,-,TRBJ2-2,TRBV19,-,CASSTGENTGELFF,TGTGCCAGTAGTACAGGGGAGAACACCGGGGAGCTGTTTTTT
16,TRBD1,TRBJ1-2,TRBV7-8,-,CASSQGGLSRLRGYTF,TGTGCCAGTAGCCAGGGGGGCCTATCCCGACTCAGAGGCTACACCTTC
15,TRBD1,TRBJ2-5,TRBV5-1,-,CASSGTGGDQETQYF,TGCGCCAGCAGCGGGACAGGGGGCGACCAAGAGACCCAGTACTTC
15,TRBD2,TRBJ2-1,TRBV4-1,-,CASSQVGVAGDEQFF,TGCGCCAGCAGCCAAGTAGGGGTAGCGGGAGATGAGCAGTTCTTC
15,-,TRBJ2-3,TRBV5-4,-,CASSLGGLGTDTQYF,TGTGCCAGCAGCTTGGGGGGGCTGGGGACAGATACGCAGTATTTT
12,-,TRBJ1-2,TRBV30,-,CAWSVTGLGYTF,TGTGCCTGGAGTGTAACAGGGCTAGGCTACACCTTC
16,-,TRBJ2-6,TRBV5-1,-,CASSLGQYTGANVLTF,TGCGCCAGCAGCTTAGGACAGTACACTGGGGCCAACGTCCTGACTTTC
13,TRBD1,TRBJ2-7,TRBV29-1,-,CSVETGGSYEQYF,TGCAGCGTTGAGACAGGGGGCAGCTACGAGCAGTACTTC
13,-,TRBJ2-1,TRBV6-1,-,CASEPSSYNEQFF,TGTGCCAGCGAACCGAGCTCCTACAATGAGCAGTTCTTC
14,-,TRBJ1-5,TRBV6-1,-,CASRGRGYDQPQHF,TGTGCCAGCAGAGGCCGCGGGTATGATCAGCCCCAGCATTTT
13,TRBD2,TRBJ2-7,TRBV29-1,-,CSVEGSGRTEQYF,TGCAGCGTTGAAGGTAGCGGGAGAACCGAGCAGTACTTC
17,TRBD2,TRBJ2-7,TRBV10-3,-,CAISPSGLAGSSYEQYF,TGTGCCATCAGTCCTTCGGGACTAGCGGGAAGCTCCTACGAGCAGTACTTC
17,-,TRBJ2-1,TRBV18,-,CASSPPGRRRDQGEQFF,TGTGCCAGCTCACCACCGGGACGTAGGCGGGATCAGGGTGAGCAGTTCTTC
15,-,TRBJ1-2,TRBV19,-,CASKILGTTMGGYTF,TGTGCCAGTAAAATATTGGGGACAACCATGGGTGGCTACACCTTC
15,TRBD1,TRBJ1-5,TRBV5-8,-,CASSLGQGASQPQHF,TGTGCCAGCAGCTTGGGACAGGGGGCGAGTCAGCCCCAGCATTTT
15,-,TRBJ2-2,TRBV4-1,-,CASSTPERYTGELFF,TGCGCCAGCAGCACCCCCGAGAGATACACCGGGGAGCTGTTTTTT
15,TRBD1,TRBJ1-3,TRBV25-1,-,CASSDDRGSGNTIYF,TGTGCCAGCAGTGATGACAGGGGCTCTGGAAACACCATATATTTT
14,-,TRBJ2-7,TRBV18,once,CASSPRVSEYEQYF,TGTGCCAGCTCACCCAGGGTTTCAGAGTACGAGCAGTACTTC
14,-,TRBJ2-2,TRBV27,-,CASSPRVDTGELFF,TGTGCCAGCAGTCCCAGGGTAGACACCGGGGAGCTGTTTTTT
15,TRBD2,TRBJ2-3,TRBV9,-,CASSPSGSRTDTQYF,TGTGCCAGCAGCCCGAGCGGGAGCCGCACAGATACGCAGTATTTT
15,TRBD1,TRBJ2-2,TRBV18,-,CASSPGTANTGELFF,TGTGCCAGCTCGCCCGGGACAGCGAACACCGGGGAGCTGTTTTTT
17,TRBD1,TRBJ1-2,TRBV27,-,CASSPRQGIIANYGYTF,TGTGCCAGCAGTCCCCGACAGGGGATTATAGCTAACTATGGCTACACCTTC
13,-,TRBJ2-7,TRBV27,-,CASSPGHFYEQYF,TGTGCCAGCAGTCCAGGACATTTCTACGAGCAGTACTTC
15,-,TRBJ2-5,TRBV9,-,CASSVEDWVGETQYF,TGTGCCAGCAGCGTAGAGGACTGGGTGGGAGAGACCCAGTACTTC
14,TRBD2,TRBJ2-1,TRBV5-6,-,CASSRLLAGNEQFF,TGTGCCAGCAGCCGCCTACTAGCGGGTAATGAGCAGTTCTTC
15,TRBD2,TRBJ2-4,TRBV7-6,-,CASSLGTSGKNIQYF,TGTGCCAGCAGCTTAGGGACTAGCGGCAAAAACATTCAGTACTTC
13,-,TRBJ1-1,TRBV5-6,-,CVSSPRGIAEAFF,TGTGTCAGCAGCCCCCGGGGAATAGCTGAAGCTTTCTTT
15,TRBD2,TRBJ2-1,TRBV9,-,CASSVGLAGNNEQFF,TGTGCCAGCAGCGTAGGGCTAGCGGGAAACAATGAGCAGTTCTTC
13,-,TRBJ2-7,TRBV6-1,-,CASSEVGAYEQYF,TGTGCCAGCAGTGAAGTAGGGGCCTACGAGCAGTACTTC
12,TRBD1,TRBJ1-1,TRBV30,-,CAWSRTGDEAFF,TGTGCCTGGAGTAGGACAGGGGACGAAGCTTTCTTT
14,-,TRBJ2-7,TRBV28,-,CASSFRTETYEQYF,TGTGCCAGCAGTTTCCGGACAGAAACCTACGAGCAGTACTTC
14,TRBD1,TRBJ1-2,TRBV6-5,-,CASSYSQGGYGYTF,TGTGCCAGCAGTTACTCTCAGGGGGGCTATGGCTACACCTTC
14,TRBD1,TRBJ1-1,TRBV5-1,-,CASSPGQENTEAFF,TGCGCCAGCAGCCCTGGACAGGAGAACACTGAAGCTTTCTTT
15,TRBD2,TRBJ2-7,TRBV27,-,CASSRTRDYLYEQYF,TGTGCCAGCAGCCGAACCCGGGACTACCTCTACGAGCAGTACTTC
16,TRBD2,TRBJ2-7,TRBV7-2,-,CASSSPLAGGWGEQYF,TGTGCCAGCAGCTCCCCACTAGCGGGGGGGTGGGGCGAGCAGTACTTC
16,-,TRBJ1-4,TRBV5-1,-,CASSRVAGFTNEKLFF,TGCGCCAGCAGCCGGGTGGCCGGGTTCACTAATGAAAAACTGTTTTTT
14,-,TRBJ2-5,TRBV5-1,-,CASSYPGQQETQYF,TGCGCCAGCAGCTACCCGGGACAACAAGAGACCCAGTACTTC
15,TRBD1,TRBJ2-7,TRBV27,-,CASSFRPGQIYEQYF,TGTGCCAGCAGTTTCCGACCGGGACAGATATACGAGCAGTACTTC
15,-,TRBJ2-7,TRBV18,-,CASSPPSGNGYEQYF,TGTGCCAGCTCACCACCATCAGGTAATGGGTACGAGCAGTACTTC
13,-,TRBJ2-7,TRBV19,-,CASSPGQSYEQYF,TGTGCCAGTAGTCCTGGACAGAGCTACGAGCAGTACTTC
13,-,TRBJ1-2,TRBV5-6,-,CASSLVAGSGYTF,TGTGCCAGCAGCTTGGTGGCAGGGTCTGGCTACACCTTC
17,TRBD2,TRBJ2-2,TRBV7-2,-,CASSPSVAGGLGGELFF,TGTGCCAGCAGTCCCTCCGTAGCGGGAGGGCTTGGCGGGGAGCTGTTTTTT
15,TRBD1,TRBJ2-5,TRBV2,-,CASSEVGQGQETQYF,TGTGCCAGCAGTGAAGTCGGACAGGGGCAAGAGACCCAGTACTTC
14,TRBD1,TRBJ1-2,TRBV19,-,CASSTRTGWGGYTF,TGTGCCAGTAGTACCAGGACAGGGTGGGGTGGCTACACCTTC